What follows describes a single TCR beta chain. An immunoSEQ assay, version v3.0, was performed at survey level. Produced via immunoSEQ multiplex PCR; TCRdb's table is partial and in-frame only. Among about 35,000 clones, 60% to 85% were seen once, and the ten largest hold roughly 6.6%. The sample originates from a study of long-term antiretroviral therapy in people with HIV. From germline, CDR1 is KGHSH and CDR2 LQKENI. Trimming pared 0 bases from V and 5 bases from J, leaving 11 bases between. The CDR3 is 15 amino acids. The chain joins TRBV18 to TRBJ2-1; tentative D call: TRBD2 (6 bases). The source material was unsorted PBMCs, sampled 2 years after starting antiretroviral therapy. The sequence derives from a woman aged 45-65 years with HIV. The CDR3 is CASSPPGGSHNEQFF. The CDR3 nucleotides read TGTGCCAGCTCACCACCGGGGGGTTCCCACAATGAGCAGTTCTTC.